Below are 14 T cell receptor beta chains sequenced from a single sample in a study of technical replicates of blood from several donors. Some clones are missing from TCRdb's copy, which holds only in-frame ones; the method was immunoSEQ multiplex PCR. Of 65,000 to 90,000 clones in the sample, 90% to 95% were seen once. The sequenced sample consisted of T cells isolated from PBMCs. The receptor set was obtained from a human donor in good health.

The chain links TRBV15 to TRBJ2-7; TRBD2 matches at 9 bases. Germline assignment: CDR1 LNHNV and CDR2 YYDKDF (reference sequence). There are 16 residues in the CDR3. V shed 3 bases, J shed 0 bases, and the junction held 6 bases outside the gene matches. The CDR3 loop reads CATSSRLAASSYEQYF. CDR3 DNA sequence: TGTGCCACCAGCAGTAGACTAGCGGCGAGCTCCTACGAGCAGTACTTC.

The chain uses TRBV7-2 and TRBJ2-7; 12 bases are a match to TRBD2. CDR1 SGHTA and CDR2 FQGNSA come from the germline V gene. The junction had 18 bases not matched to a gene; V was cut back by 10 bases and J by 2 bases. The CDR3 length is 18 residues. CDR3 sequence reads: CATIRTGLAGGEAYEQYF. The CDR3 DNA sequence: TGTGCCACCATCAGAACCGGGCTAGCGGGGGGGGAGGCCTACGAGCAGTACTTC.

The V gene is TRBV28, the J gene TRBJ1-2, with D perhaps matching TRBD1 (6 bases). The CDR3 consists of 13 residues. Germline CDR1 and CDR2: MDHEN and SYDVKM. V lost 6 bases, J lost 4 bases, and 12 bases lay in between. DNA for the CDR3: TGTGCCAGCAGCCCCGGACAGCTCTATGGCTACACCTTC. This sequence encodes CASSPGQLYGYTF.

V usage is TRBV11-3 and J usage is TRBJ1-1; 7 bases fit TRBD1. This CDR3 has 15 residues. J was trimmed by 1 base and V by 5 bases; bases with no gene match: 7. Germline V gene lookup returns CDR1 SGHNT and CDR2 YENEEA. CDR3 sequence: CASSPWDRENTEAFF. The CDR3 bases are TGTGCCAGCAGCCCCTGGGACAGAGAGAACACTGAAGCTTTCTTT.

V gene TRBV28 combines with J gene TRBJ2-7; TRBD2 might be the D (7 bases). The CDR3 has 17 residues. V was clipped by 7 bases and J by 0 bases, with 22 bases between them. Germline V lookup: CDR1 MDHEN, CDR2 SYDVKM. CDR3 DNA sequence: TGTGCCAGCATGCAGTTGGTCGGGGGGCCCCGCTCCTACGAGCAGTACTTC. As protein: CASMQLVGGPRSYEQYF. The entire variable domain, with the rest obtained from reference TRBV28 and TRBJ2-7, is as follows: DVKVTQSSRYLVKRTGEKVFLECVQDMDHENMFWYRQDPGLGLRLIYFSYDVKMKEKGDIPEGYSVSREKKERFSLILESASTNQTSMYLCASMQLVGGPRSYEQYFGPGTRLTVT.

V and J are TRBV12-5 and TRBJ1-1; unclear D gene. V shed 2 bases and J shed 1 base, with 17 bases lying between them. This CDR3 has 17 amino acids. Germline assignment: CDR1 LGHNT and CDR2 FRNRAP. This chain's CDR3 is CASGLSAGSGWNTEAFF. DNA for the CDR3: TGTGCTAGTGGTTTGTCTGCGGGGAGTGGATGGAACACTGAAGCTTTCTTT.

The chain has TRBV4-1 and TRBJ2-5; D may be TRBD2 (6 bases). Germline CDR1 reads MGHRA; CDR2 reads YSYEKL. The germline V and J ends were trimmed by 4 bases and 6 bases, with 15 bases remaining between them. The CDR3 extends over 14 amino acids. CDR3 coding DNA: TGCGCCAGCAGCCCCCTGGGGAGGAGGAAGACCCAGTACTTC. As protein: CASSPLGRRKTQYF.

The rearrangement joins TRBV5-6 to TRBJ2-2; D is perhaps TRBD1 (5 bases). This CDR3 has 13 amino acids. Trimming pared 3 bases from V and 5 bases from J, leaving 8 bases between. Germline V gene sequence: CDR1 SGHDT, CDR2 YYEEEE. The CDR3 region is CASSSQDTGELFF. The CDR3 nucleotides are TGTGCCAGCAGCTCACAGGATACCGGGGAGCTGTTTTTT.

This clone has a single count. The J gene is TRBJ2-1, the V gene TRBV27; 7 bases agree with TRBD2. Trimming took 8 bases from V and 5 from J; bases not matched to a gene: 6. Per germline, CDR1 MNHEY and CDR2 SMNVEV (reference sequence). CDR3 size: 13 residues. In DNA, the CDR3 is TGTGCCAGCGCCACTAGCGTAAACAATGAGCAGTTCTTC. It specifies CASATSVNNEQFF.

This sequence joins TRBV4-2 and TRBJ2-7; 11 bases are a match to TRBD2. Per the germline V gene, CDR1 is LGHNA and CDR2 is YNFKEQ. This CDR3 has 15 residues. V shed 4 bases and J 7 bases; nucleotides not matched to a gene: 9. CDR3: CASSPNSGGGWEQYF. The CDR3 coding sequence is TGTGCCAGCAGCCCCAATAGCGGGGGGGGCTGGGAGCAGTACTTC.

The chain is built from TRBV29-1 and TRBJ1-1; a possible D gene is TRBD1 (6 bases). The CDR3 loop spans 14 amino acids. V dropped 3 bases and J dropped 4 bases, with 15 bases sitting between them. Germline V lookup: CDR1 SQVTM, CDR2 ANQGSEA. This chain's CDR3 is CSVEGRGGTTEAFF. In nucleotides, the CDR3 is TGCAGCGTTGAGGGTAGGGGGGGGACCACTGAAGCTTTCTTT.

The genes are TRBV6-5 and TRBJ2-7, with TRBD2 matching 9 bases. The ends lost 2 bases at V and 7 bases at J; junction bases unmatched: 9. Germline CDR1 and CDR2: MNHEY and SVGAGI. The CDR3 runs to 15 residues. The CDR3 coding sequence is TGTGCCAGCAGTTACGGCCTAGCGGGATCCACAGAGCAGTACTTC. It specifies CASSYGLAGSTEQYF.

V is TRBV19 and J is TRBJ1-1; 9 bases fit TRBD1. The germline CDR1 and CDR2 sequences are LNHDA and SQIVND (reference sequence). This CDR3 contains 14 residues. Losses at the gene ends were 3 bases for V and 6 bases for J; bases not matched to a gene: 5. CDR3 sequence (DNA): TGTGCCAGTAGTATGGACAGGGGTTTGCCTGAAGCTTTCTTT. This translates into CASSMDRGLPEAFF.

The CDR3 DNA sequence: TGTGCCAGCAGTTTCTCTACGGGATATGGAGAGACCCAGTACTTC. This encodes CASSFSTGYGETQYF. This sequence joins TRBV28 and TRBJ2-5, with D tentatively TRBD2 (5 bases). V was cut by 3 bases and J by 4 bases, with 15 bases left in between. This CDR3 contains 15 residues. The germline gives CDR1 MDHEN, CDR2 SYDVKM. Combining the CDR3 with reference TRBV28 and TRBJ2-5 gives the whole variable domain DVKVTQSSRYLVKRTGEKVFLECVQDMDHENMFWYRQDPGLGLRLIYFSYDVKMKEKGDIPEGYSVSREKKERFSLILESASTNQTSMYLCASSFSTGYGETQYFGPGTRLLVL.